This is a list of T cell receptor beta chains from one sample in a study of cytomegalovirus exposure and HLA in healthy donors. Sequencing used immunoSEQ multiplex PCR; TCRdb keeps in-frame clones, though not all of them. The sample lists 100,000 to 150,000 clones; nearly 90% were seen once. The source material was PBMCs. The receptors stem from a woman between 18 and 30 years old in good health and CMV-seronegative. Each CDR3 is given with its conserved first and last residue. Fields, in order: V gene, CDR3 length, J gene, CDR3 protein.

>TRBV28|14|TRBJ2-1
CASRGLAGSWMRFF
>TRBV19|15|TRBJ1-2
CASRTWESGKDGYTF
>TRBV10-3|14|TRBJ1-4
CAISEGLGNEKLFF
>TRBV5-1|13|TRBJ1-1
CASSGGADTEAFF
>TRBV4-1|16|TRBJ2-1
CASSQAERGGQGEQFF
>TRBV11-2|14|TRBJ1-2
CASSQGQASFGYTF
>TRBV5-4|15|TRBJ1-1
CASSLALDMNTEAFF
>TRBV9|13|TRBJ1-1
CASSLQAGREAFF
>TRBV5-6|15|TRBJ2-3
CASSLLASGDDTQYF
>TRBV6-6|13|TRBJ1-5
CASSRTVNQPQHF
>TRBV6-5|13|TRBJ1-1
CASLQGSRTEAFF
>TRBV5-5|16|TRBJ2-7
CASSLVAGVPGGEQYF
>TRBV2|13|TRBJ1-1
CASMKEMNTEAFF
>TRBV7-3|15|TRBJ2-3
CASSSLASTTDTQYF
>TRBV19|14|TRBJ1-6
CASSRTGDNSPLHF
>TRBV2|13|TRBJ1-2
CASIFRQGRGYTF
>TRBV9|12|TRBJ2-3
CASSSSTDTQYF
>TRBV5-1|14|TRBJ2-5
CASSFLVSQETQYF
>TRBV9|15|TRBJ1-4
CASSVGTGGMEKLFF
>TRBV5-1|14|TRBJ2-2
CASGGTENTGELFF
>TRBV5-1|16|TRBJ2-1
CASSGNRGPSYNEQFF
>TRBV6-6|15|TRBJ1-1
CASSLGRGRGTEAFF
>TRBV11-2|14|TRBJ2-7
CASSRTSGPYEQYF
>TRBV19|15|TRBJ2-5
CASSITYLAEETQYF
>TRBV19|17|TRBJ2-2
CASSTPDGEPLIGELFF
>TRBV5-1|13|TRBJ1-1
CASSRDMAPEAFF
>TRBV9|15|TRBJ2-3
CASSPSGGHTDAQYF
>TRBV11-2|16|TRBJ2-6
CASSLGDRAGANVLTF
>TRBV4-2|17|TRBJ1-5
CASSQDPGTEVNQPQHF
>TRBV19|13|TRBJ1-1
CASSTILNTEAFF
>TRBV4-2|15|TRBJ2-7
CASSQGSGIPYEQYF
>TRBV5-4|16|TRBJ2-7
CASSSLAGGASYEQYF
>TRBV4-2|16|TRBJ1-1
CASSQDIGTGGTEAFF
>TRBV7-6|12|TRBJ2-3
CASSLLAGSQYF
>TRBV5-1|15|TRBJ1-3
CASSLEAGSGNTIYF
>TRBV6-5|14|TRBJ1-4
CASSEIQGEEKLFF
>TRBV5-1|13|TRBJ1-2
CASSLGGMEGYTF
>TRBV6-6|16|TRBJ1-5
CASSYLRSGADQPQHF
>TRBV25-1|12|TRBJ1-2
CASREEHYGYTF
>TRBV7-3|14|TRBJ1-2
CASSRTPTGYGYTF
>TRBV5-6|13|TRBJ2-7
CASSLAGGSEQYF
>TRBV19|17|TRBJ2-3
CASSTNPGNIDRDTQYF
>TRBV5-4|16|TRBJ2-3
CASSPGKILYTDTQYF
>TRBV25-1|14|TRBJ1-2
CASTQAGNNYGYTF
>TRBV29-1|13|TRBJ2-7
CSVEGGNRYEQYF